These 5 T cell receptor beta chains were sequenced from one sample in a study of T cell repertoires in cytomegalovirus infection. TCRdb processed the reads anew with MiXCR; each CDR3 protein has one entry. In the table there are around 440,000 distinct CDR3 sequences, approximately 10% of which are singletons. The sequenced material came from PBMCs. The source of these receptors is a human donor in good health (CMV status not recorded). Some clones in this sample may be carry-over from other donors' samples.

This chain links TRBV5-1 with TRBJ2-3; D unresolved. Trimming cost V 0 bases and J 6 bases, with 11 bases left between them. The CDR3 contains 14 residues. Germline loops: CDR1 SGHRS, CDR2 YFSETQ. The CDR3 spells CASSLDGVRDTQYF. DNA of the CDR3: TGCGCCAGCAGCTTGGATGGGGTGAGGGATACGCAGTATTTT.

V and J are TRBV7-9 and TRBJ2-4; D remains ambiguous. This CDR3 has 11 residues. Trimming removed 3 bases from V and 14 bases from J, with 11 bases in between. Germline V gene data show CDR1 as SEHNR and CDR2 as FQNEAQ (reference sequence). The CDR3 DNA follows: TGTGCCAGCAGCTTGACCGGCACGAAGTACTTC. This encodes CASSLTGTKYF.

This clonotype was picked up many times. The gene calls are TRBV7-9 and TRBJ1-1; D not resolved. This CDR3 contains 15 residues. The germline CDR1 and CDR2 sequences are SEHNR and FQNEAQ (reference sequence). V lost 1 base and J 1 base, leaving 10 bases between the germline ends. The CDR3, as DNA: TGTGCCAGCAGCTTAGTGGGCGGCCCGAACACTGAAGCTTTCTTT. Its translation is CASSLVGGPNTEAFF.

This clonotype has ten or more counts. V and J are TRBV4-2 and TRBJ2-1, with D possibly being TRBD2 (6 bases). Germline CDR1 reads LGHNA; CDR2 reads YNFKEQ. V was pared by 1 base and J by 2 bases, with 9 bases between. CDR3 length: 15 amino acids. The CDR3 nucleotides are TGTGCCAGCAGCCAAGTAGCGGATACCTACAATGAGCAGTTCTTC. This codes for CASSQVADTYNEQFF.

At least ten counts were recorded for this clonotype. The chain links TRBV28 to TRBJ2-6; either TRBD1 or TRBD2 may supply D (5 bases each). CDR1 MDHEN and CDR2 SYDVKM come from the germline V gene. V lost 3 bases and J lost 12, with 15 bases in between. CDR3 length: 14 amino acids. The CDR3 spells CASSFEVGGGVLTF. The CDR3 DNA reads as TGTGCCAGCAGTTTCGAAGTTGGGGGTGGCGTCCTGACTTTC.